The clone carrying this T cell receptor (beta chain) appeared a few times. Its antigen is undetermined. This sample was included in a study of T cells in Graves' hyperthyroidism and ophthalmopathy. Notes on the study in general: In blood, most of the thyroid clonotypes expanded above 0.001 were also present.

Researchers took RNA transcripts and amplified the TCR beta CDR3 regions from them. First-round RT-PCR of the TCR CDR3 relied on the HTBI primer set. A single record per CDR3 protein comes from TCRdb applying MiXCR to the multiplex PCR reads. The table has 600,000 to 800,000 distinct CDR3 sequences, 30% to 40% seen once. The germline V gene encodes CDR1 MNHEY and CDR2 SVGEGT. V trimming: 6 bases; J trimming: 5 bases; junction bases outside the gene matches: 14. The CDR3 has 16 amino acids. The material sequenced was blood. The TCR sequence derives from a woman in her thirties or forties with Graves' hyperthyroidism. The chain has TRBV6-2 or TRBV6-3 and TRBJ2-5, with TRBD2 identical over 8 bases. CDR3 bases: TGTGCCAGCAGCCGCCTGTGGGGACTAGGTTTGGAGACCCAGTACTTC. Its translation: CASSRLWGLGLETQYF.